This record concerns one TCR beta chain sequence. Assay: immunoSEQ multiplex PCR; the TCRdb copy retains only in-frame clones and omits some. The data show under 300,000 clones, around 90% seen once. The treatment: roughly 18 received Ad26.COV2.S at low or high dose, single or two shots; roughly five received placebo; per-sample allocation not given. The investigators took samples on day 63 after the first vaccine or placebo injection. This specimen comes from a study of Ad26.COV2.S vaccination and SARS-CoV-2 variants. Study-level information: Ad26.COV2.S, an intramuscular injection, was given once or twice 56 days apart.

V lost 6 bases to trimming and J lost 4 bases, with 8 bases between them. The CDR3 runs 12 residues. The germline gives CDR1 ENHRY, CDR2 SYGVKD. The V call is TRBV10-3, the J call TRBJ2-3; D not certain. This clonotype was obtained from a person between 18 and 65 years old who received the Ad26.COV2.S COVID-19 vaccine or a placebo. The input for sequencing was peripheral blood, taken in a trial of Ad26.COV2.S vaccine versus placebo. The CDR3 sequence is CAIRGLADTQYF. DNA for the CDR3: TGTGCCATCAGGGGTTTAGCAGATACGCAGTATTTT.